The 28 T cell receptor beta chains below come from one sample, sequenced in a study of cytomegalovirus exposure and HLA in healthy donors. PCR used 60 Vbeta primers and 13 Jbeta primers. This table comes from immunoSEQ multiplex PCR, and its TCRdb copy is limited to in-frame clones, with some not included. Of 55,000 to 80,000 clones in the sample, about 71% were seen once. What was sequenced was PBMCs. The receptors shown here come from a man in his fifties or sixties in good health and CMV-seropositive.

The rearrangement links TRBV2 to TRBJ2-4, with 8 bases lining up with TRBD1. This CDR3 spans 17 amino acids. CDR1 and CDR2 from the germline V gene are SNHLY and FYNNEI. The V and J ends lost 4 bases and 7 bases, in that order; junction bases with no gene match: 15. CDR3 sequence: CASSGNLPRGPGNIQYF. The CDR3 coding sequence is TGTGCCAGCAGTGGCAACTTACCCAGGGGGCCGGGGAACATTCAGTACTTC.

A single count supports this clone. The rearrangement uses TRBV7-9 and TRBJ2-3; the D gene is possibly TRBD2 (6 bases). The V and J ends lost 1 base and 1 base respectively, with 9 bases between them. Germline assignment: CDR1 SEHNR and CDR2 FQNEAQ (reference sequence). This CDR3 spans 15 amino acids. CDR3 sequence reads: CASSLEGLRTDTQYF. The CDR3 nucleotides are TGTGCCAGCAGCTTAGAGGGACTCCGCACAGATACGCAGTATTTT.

V is TRBV4-2 and J is TRBJ1-1; 8 bases are a match to TRBD1. Unmatched junction bases numbered 9, after V lost 3 bases and J lost 0 bases. Germline CDR1 LGHNA, CDR2 YNFKEQ. The CDR3 runs 17 residues. The CDR3 protein is CASSHGIAGGLNTEAFF. The CDR3 DNA is TGTGCCAGCAGCCACGGAATAGCAGGGGGCCTGAACACTGAAGCTTTCTTT.

The chain combines TRBV10-3 with TRBJ2-7, with a tentative D call TRBD1 (5 bases). The germline gives CDR1 ENHRY, CDR2 SYGVKD. Trimming removed 0 bases from V and 0 bases from J, with 9 bases in between. CDR3 length equals 15 residues. The CDR3 here is CAISESAGPSYEQYF. CDR3 in DNA: TGTGCCATCAGTGAGTCGGCAGGGCCCTCCTACGAGCAGTACTTC.

The rearrangement joins TRBV7-6 to TRBJ2-1; D is possibly TRBD1 (6 bases). CDR3 length: 14 amino acids. V dropped 1 base and J dropped 8 bases, with 12 bases sitting between them. CDR1 and CDR2 (germline): SGHVS, FNYEAQ. In nucleotides, the CDR3 is TGTGCCAGCAGCTTAGACAGGGTCACGGATGAGCAGTTCTTC. Encoded protein: CASSLDRVTDEQFF.

The V call is TRBV7-8, the J call TRBJ2-7; D is possibly TRBD2 (6 bases). Per germline, CDR1 SGHVS and CDR2 FQNEAQ. The CDR3 length is 15 residues. V was shortened by 3 bases and J by 3 bases, with 15 bases between the two germline ends. DNA of the CDR3: TGTGCCAGCAGCTTCCGAGGAGGGTATTACTACGAGCAGTACTTC. It translates to CASSFRGGYYYEQYF.

The J gene is TRBJ1-2, the V gene TRBV28; D remains ambiguous. CDR1 MDHEN and CDR2 SYDVKM come from the germline V gene. This CDR3 contains 12 residues. The V end was cut by 3 bases, the J end by 4 bases, with 6 bases between. CDR3 DNA sequence: TGTGCCAGCAGTTTTGGCAGCTATGGCTACACCTTC. Encoded protein: CASSFGSYGYTF.

The chain employs TRBV27 and TRBJ2-7, with 8 bases fitting TRBD1. The CDR3 is made up of 15 amino acids. J lost 0 bases, V lost 7 bases, and 8 bases had no gene match. Per the germline V gene, CDR1 is MNHEY and CDR2 is SMNVEV (reference sequence). In DNA form, the CDR3 reads TGTGCCAGCAAAGTTAGCACAGGGGGCTCCTACGAGCAGTACTTC. Protein product: CASKVSTGGSYEQYF.

The V gene is TRBV2, the J gene TRBJ2-1; D ambiguous. This CDR3 contains 17 residues. Germline CDR1 reads SNHLY; CDR2 reads FYNNEI. The V gene lost 2 bases and the J gene lost 0 bases, with 14 bases spanning the gap. The CDR3 region is CASSESVLWSSYNEQFF. CDR3 sequence (DNA): TGTGCCAGCAGTGAATCGGTTCTGTGGAGCTCCTACAATGAGCAGTTCTTC.

The chain joins TRBV19 to TRBJ2-1, with 15 bases aligning to TRBD2. Germline CDR1 reads LNHDA; CDR2 reads SQIVND (reference sequence). J gave up 14 bases and V 5 bases, and 4 bases lay outside the gene matches. This CDR3 region has 13 residues. CDR3 sequence: CASSPGLAGGKFF. The CDR3 DNA follows: TGTGCCAGTAGTCCGGGACTAGCGGGGGGCAAGTTCTTC.

This chain uses TRBV13 with TRBJ2-1; perhaps TRBD1 as D (7 bases). CDR3 length: 16 amino acids. V was trimmed by 2 bases and J by 8 bases, leaving 19 bases between them. CDR1 and CDR2 (germline): PRHDT, FYEKMQ (reference sequence). In DNA, the CDR3 is TGTGCCAGCAGCTTAAATCGGGGGTGGGACAGCCATGAGCAGTTCTTC. It is translated as CASSLNRGWDSHEQFF. Filled out from reference TRBV13 and TRBJ2-1, the complete variable domain reads AAGVIQSPRHLIKEKRETATLKCYPIPRHDTVYWYQQGPGQDPQFLISFYEKMQSDKGSIPDRFSAQQFSDYHSELNMSSLELGDSALYFCASSLNRGWDSHEQFFGPGTRLTVL.

This clone appeared a few times. For the CDR3, the DNA is TGTGCCAGCAGCTTAAGGGCAGGGTCCTTCTATGGCTACACCTTC. Translation: CASSLRAGSFYGYTF. The rearrangement links TRBV5-6 to TRBJ1-2, with D possibly matching TRBD1 (5 bases). CDR1 and CDR2 (germline): SGHDT, YYEEEE. V was shortened by 2 bases and J by 4 bases, with 15 bases between the two germline ends. The CDR3 has 15 residues.

This clone has more than one count but fewer than ten. The chain uses TRBV5-1 and TRBJ2-3, with 7 positions matching TRBD2. The length of the CDR3 is 16 residues. J was trimmed by 1 base and V by 7 bases; bases with no gene match: 12. CDR1 and CDR2 from the germline V gene are SGHRS and YFSETQ. The CDR3 region is CASGGGGLSGTDTQYF. Written as DNA, the CDR3 is TGCGCCAGCGGTGGCGGGGGACTCTCGGGCACAGATACGCAGTATTTT. The complete variable domain, with remaining parts taken from reference TRBV5-1 and TRBJ2-3, reads KAGVTQTPRYLIKTRGQQVTLSCSPISGHRSVSWYQQTPGQGLQFLFEYFSETQRNKGNFPGRFSGRQFSNSRSEMNVSTLELGDSALYLCASGGGGLSGTDTQYFGPGTRLTVL.

The rearrangement joins TRBV23-1 to TRBJ1-1; D may be TRBD1 (6 bases). TRBV23-1 is given ORF status, its function remaining uncertain. The CDR3 has 18 amino acids. V was shortened by 4 bases and J by 1 base, with 22 bases between the two germline ends. The CDR3: CASSRLRQGRGGNTEAFF. CDR3 sequence (DNA): TGCGCCAGCAGTCGCTTGCGGCAGGGGCGCGGTGGGAACACTGAAGCTTTCTTT.

This chain joins TRBV5-5 and TRBJ1-2; D is possibly TRBD1 (6 bases). The CDR3 is 14 amino acids. Germline loops: CDR1 SGHKS, CDR2 YYEKEE (reference sequence). V was clipped by 1 base and J by 6 bases, with 13 bases between them. DNA for the CDR3: TGTGCCAGCAGCTTGTATGGCAGGGGAAATGGCTACACCTTC. It yields the protein CASSLYGRGNGYTF.

The V and J genes are TRBV5-1 and TRBJ1-1; the match to TRBD1 covers 11 bases. The ends lost 4 bases at V and 6 bases at J; junction bases unmatched: 8. Germline V CDR1 and CDR2: SGHRS, YFSETQ. The CDR3 contains 15 residues. CDR3 residues: CASSGWDRGEAEAFF. As DNA, the CDR3 is TGCGCCAGCAGCGGATGGGACAGGGGGGAGGCTGAAGCTTTCTTT. Drawing the rest from reference TRBV5-1 and TRBJ1-1, the complete variable domain is KAGVTQTPRYLIKTRGQQVTLSCSPISGHRSVSWYQQTPGQGLQFLFEYFSETQRNKGNFPGRFSGRQFSNSRSEMNVSTLELGDSALYLCASSGWDRGEAEAFFGQGTRLTVV.

The chain carries TRBV7-6 and TRBJ1-1; TRBD1 is a possible D gene (5 bases). V lost 2 bases, J lost 4 bases, and 17 bases lay in between. This CDR3 comprises 16 residues. CDR1 is SGHVS, CDR2 FNYEAQ, per germline. The CDR3 reads CASSLRTPGGGTEAFF. CDR3 DNA: TGTGCCAGCAGCTTACGGACGCCCGGGGGAGGCACTGAAGCTTTCTTT.

The genes are TRBV7-6 and TRBJ1-6; D not certain. Germline CDR1 reads SGHVS; CDR2 reads FNYEAQ. V was shortened by 1 base and J by 5 bases, with 9 bases between the two germline ends. This CDR3 spans 15 amino acids. The CDR3 loop reads CASSLGGGNNSPLHF. DNA for the CDR3: TGTGCCAGCAGCTTAGGTGGCGGGAATAATTCACCCCTCCACTTT.

The chain uses TRBV7-2 and TRBJ2-7; 8 nucleotides agree with TRBD1. This CDR3 spans 15 amino acids. Germline V gene data show CDR1 as SGHTA and CDR2 as FQGNSA. V lost 3 bases to trimming and J lost 5 bases; unmatched junction nucleotides: 9. The CDR3 coding sequence is TGTGCCAGCAGCTTGGCCAGGACAGGGATCAACGAGCAGTACTTC. Its translation: CASSLARTGINEQYF.

This clone was seen once. This chain links TRBV7-9 with TRBJ2-1; TRBD2 matches at 10 bases. Trimming at V came to 4 bases and at J to 7 bases, leaving 13 bases not matched to a gene. The CDR3 totals 17 residues. CDR1 and CDR2 from the germline V gene are SEHNR and FQNEAQ (reference sequence). CDR3 sequence reads: CASSSITAGGPRNEQFF. Written as DNA, the CDR3 is TGTGCCAGCAGCTCGATCACAGCGGGAGGGCCGAGGAATGAGCAGTTCTTC.

With respect to this clone: An end of the junction differs from the germline gene, which may be a read error. The chain is built from TRBV11-2 and TRBJ2-1; 9 bases match TRBD2. CDR1 and CDR2 from the germline V gene are SGHAT and FQNNGV. The CDR3 length is 13 residues. The CDR3 sequence is CASTLAGEVEQFF. DNA for the CDR3: TGTGCCAGCACCTTAGCGGGAGAAGTGGAGCAGTTCTTC. The whole variable domain, filled in from reference TRBV11-2 and TRBJ2-1, reads EAGVAQSPRYKIIEKRQSVAFWCNPISGHATLYWYQQILGQGPKLLIQFQNNGVVDDSQLPKDRFSAERLKGVDSTLKIQPAKLEDSAVYLCASTLAGEVEQFFGPGTRLTVL.

V is TRBV7-6 and J is TRBJ1-6; the D gene is possibly TRBD1 (6 bases). The CDR3 consists of 16 residues. The V gene's germline CDR1 is SGHVS and CDR2 FNYEAQ. V lost 4 bases to trimming and J lost 10 bases, with 20 bases between them. The CDR3 DNA sequence: TGTGCCAGCAGCTGGAAGGCGGCAGGGGACGGATCACCCCTCCACTTT. Amino acid sequence: CASSWKAAGDGSPLHF.

The rearrangement links TRBV19 to TRBJ1-5; no firm D call. CDR1 is LNHDA and CDR2 is SQIVND in the germline V gene (reference sequence). V shed 7 bases and J shed 0 bases, with 7 bases lying between them. The CDR3 runs to 13 residues. The CDR3 nucleotides read TGTGCCAGTAAGGAGCTTAGCAATCAGCCCCAGCATTTT. Translated: CASKELSNQPQHF.

The V gene is TRBV2, the J gene TRBJ1-2; 7 bases fit TRBD1. Germline V CDR1 and CDR2: SNHLY, FYNNEI. The CDR3 spans 13 residues. Trimming at V came to 7 bases and at J to 6 bases, leaving 8 bases not matched to a gene. CDR3 sequence reads: CASTTYQGDGYTF. CDR3 nucleotides: TGTGCCAGCACGACGTACCAGGGGGATGGCTACACCTTC.

The CDR3 DNA reads as TGTGCCAGCAGCTTAGGACAGGGGAGGAACGAGCAGTACTTC. This codes for CASSLGQGRNEQYF. This rearrangement joins TRBV5-6 to TRBJ2-7, with 9 bases identical to TRBD1. CDR3 length: 14 amino acids. After removal of 2 bases from V and 5 bases from J, the junction contained 5 bases not matched to a gene. Germline V gene sequence: CDR1 SGHDT, CDR2 YYEEEE.

This chain uses TRBV5-1 with TRBJ2-1; tentative D call: TRBD2 (7 bases). This CDR3 has 14 amino acids. Trimming shortened V by 4 bases and J by 8 bases, and 16 bases separated the two germline ends. The germline V gene encodes CDR1 SGHRS and CDR2 YFSETQ. The CDR3 nucleotides read TGCGCCAGCAGCGGGGGGGGGACAATCGATGAGCAGTTCTTC. Amino acids: CASSGGGTIDEQFF.

The J gene is TRBJ2-2, the V gene TRBV5-1, with 8 nucleotides matching TRBD2. Germline CDR1 and CDR2: SGHRS and YFSETQ. Trimming removed 1 base from V and 5 bases from J; junction bases left unmatched: 10. This CDR3 has 17 residues. Here the CDR3 DNA reads TGCGCCAGCAGCTTGCTCGTCGGGGGGGGGCCGACCGGGGAGCTGTTTTTT. This codes for CASSLLVGGGPTGELFF.

The V call is TRBV2, the J call TRBJ1-6; D remains unclear. Germline V gives CDR1 SNHLY, CDR2 FYNNEI. Trimming removed 6 bases from V and 10 bases from J, with 16 bases in between. CDR3 length: 14 amino acids. CDR3 sequence: CASRTIQVGSPLHF. CDR3 in DNA: TGTGCCAGCAGGACCATTCAAGTCGGGTCACCCCTCCACTTT.